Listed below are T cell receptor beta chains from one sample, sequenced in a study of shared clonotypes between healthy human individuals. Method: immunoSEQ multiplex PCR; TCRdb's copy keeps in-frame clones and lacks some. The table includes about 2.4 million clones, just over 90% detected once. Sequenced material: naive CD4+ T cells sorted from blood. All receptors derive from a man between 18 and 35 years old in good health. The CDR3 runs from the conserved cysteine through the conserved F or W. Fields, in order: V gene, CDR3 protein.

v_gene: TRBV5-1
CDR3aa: CASTGLGGGFPDTQYF

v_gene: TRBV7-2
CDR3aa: CASSLGTGAYEQYF

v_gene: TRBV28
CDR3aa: CASSLGDRGRNQPQHF

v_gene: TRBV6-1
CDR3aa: CASSERVTFYEQYF

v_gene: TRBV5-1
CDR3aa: CASSPGFNEKLFF

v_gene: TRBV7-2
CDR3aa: CASSYLQGYTYEQYF

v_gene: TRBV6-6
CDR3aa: CASSSLGGDTEAFF

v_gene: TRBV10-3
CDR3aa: CAAGQGRTGNTIYF

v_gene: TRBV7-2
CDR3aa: CASSFYGTGVYEQYF

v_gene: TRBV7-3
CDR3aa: CASSSGQGAGGYTF

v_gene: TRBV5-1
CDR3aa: CASSITSGKETQYF

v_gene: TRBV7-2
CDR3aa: CASSSFTDTQYF

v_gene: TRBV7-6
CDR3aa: CASSHSTGKETQYF

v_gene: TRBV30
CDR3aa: CAWSVGTDRGFAQYF

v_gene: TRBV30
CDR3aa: CAWSPGRIDSPLHF

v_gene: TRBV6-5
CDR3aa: CASSYFPSGGLQYF

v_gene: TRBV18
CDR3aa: CASSPPQGGSTEAFF

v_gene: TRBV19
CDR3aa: CASSISTGSDGYTF

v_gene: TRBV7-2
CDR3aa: CASSPGQPGSSPLHF

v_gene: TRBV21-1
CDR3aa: CASSHPTTSSYNEQFF

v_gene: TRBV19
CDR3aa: CASSIPNGQNYGYTF

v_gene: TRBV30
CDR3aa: CAWSSNSPLHF

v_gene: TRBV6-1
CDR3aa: CASRTGLAGAYEQYF

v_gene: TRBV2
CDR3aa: CASSQGRGENYGYTF

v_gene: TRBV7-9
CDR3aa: CASSLALGAGGSEQYF

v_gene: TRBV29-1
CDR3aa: CSVEEQGEQYF

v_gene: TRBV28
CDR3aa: CASSLSPAGGPGETQYF

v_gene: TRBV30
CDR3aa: CAWNARGEQYF

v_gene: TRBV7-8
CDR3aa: CASSFSQGYEQYF

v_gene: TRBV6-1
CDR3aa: CASSEFGSGANVLTF

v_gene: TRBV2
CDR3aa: CASSTGVSYEQYF

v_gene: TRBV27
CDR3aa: CASSFSDNQPQHF

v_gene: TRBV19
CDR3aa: CASGRTIGRVGTDTQYF

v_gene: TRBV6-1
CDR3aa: CASSEMGTVYNEQFF

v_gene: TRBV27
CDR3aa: CASSLLPGSGPSSGNTIYF

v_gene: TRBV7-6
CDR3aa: CASSLRSGVPGLAEWNEQFF

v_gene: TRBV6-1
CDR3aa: CASETGVITGELFF

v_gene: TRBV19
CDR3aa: CASSISLHSPLHF

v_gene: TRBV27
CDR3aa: CASSPWTAGANVLTF

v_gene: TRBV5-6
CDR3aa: CASSLGDRGSNQPQHF

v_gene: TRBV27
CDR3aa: CASSFGQTSTDTQYF

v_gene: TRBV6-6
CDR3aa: CASVGYSNQPQHF

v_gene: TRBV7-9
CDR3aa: CASSLAFQPKETQYF

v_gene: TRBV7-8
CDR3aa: CASSSGLAGDQYF

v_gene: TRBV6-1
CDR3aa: CASSEWGWREQYF

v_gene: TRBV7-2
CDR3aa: CASRLLLQGGELFF

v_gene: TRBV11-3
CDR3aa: CASSSGTSGTDEQFF

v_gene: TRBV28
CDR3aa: CASSSTGIRTYEQYF

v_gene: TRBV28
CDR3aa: CASSDTGTGGRQPQHF

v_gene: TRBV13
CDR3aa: CASSPGGRGQETQYF

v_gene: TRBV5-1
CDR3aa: CASRQQGIYNEQFF

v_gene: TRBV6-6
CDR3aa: CASSELSYNSPLHF

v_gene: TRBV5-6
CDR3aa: CASRTIGVKSGYTF

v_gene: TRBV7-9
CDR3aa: CASSSEINTEAFF

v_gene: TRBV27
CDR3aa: CASSLSIGTFFYGYTF